The present entry profiles one T cell receptor (beta chain) with its context. Its target is not known. The table came from immunoSEQ multiplex PCR; TCRdb's copy has only in-frame clones and leaves some out. The data hold around 140,000 clones, with over 75% observed a single time. CDR3 length: 17 amino acids. V shed 3 bases and J 5 bases; nucleotides not matched to a gene: 12. This entry belongs to a study of OX40 agonist ivuxolimab in advanced cancers. Study summary: With a range of roughly 20 to 85, age averaged roughly 60 years, and 75% to 90% were male. Study-wide points: CD8+ T cells were the subset that, on average, had more expanded clones than CD4+. Dose levels from 0.1 to 3.0 mg/kg saw CD4+ and CD8+ blood T cells expand clonally by week 6.

This specimen consisted of CD4+ or CD8+ T cells sorted from blood, obtained in a trial of the OX40 agonist ivuxolimab. The chain joins TRBV23-1 to TRBJ2-1; 8 nucleotides match TRBD2. TRBV23-1 has ORF status, its function being uncertain. The TCR was taken from an adult with an advanced solid tumor such as melanoma, head and neck, liver or kidney cancer. The DNA of the CDR3 is TGCGCCAGCAGTCATATGATCCCGGGACTAGTCCACAATGAGCAGTTCTTC. Translation gives CASSHMIPGLVHNEQFF.